These 30 T cell receptor beta chains were all obtained from the same sample, sequenced in a study of T cell responses to AZD1222 COVID-19 vaccine. Only in-frame clones appear in the TCRdb table, and some are missing; sequencing was by immunoSEQ multiplex PCR. The table includes approximately 69,000 clones, roughly 85% detected once. The material was peripheral blood, obtained 28 days after the second AZD1222 dose. The receptor set was obtained from an adult who received the AZD1222 COVID-19 vaccine.

This sequence joins TRBV19 and TRBJ2-7; 9 bases match TRBD1. The germline CDR1 and CDR2 sequences are LNHDA and SQIVND (reference sequence). The CDR3 length is 14 residues. Trimming at V came to 6 bases and at J to 5 bases, leaving 8 bases not matched to a gene. CDR3 DNA: TGTGCCAGTAGCGCCGACAGGGGGATCGACGAGCAGTACTTC. Its translation is CASSADRGIDEQYF.

V and J are TRBV27 and TRBJ1-2, with 8 bases identical to TRBD1. CDR3 size: 17 residues. The V gene's germline CDR1 is MNHEY and CDR2 SMNVEV (reference sequence). The junction had 17 bases not matched to a gene; V was cut back by 5 bases and J by 6 bases. The CDR3: CASSPRPGTGRGHGYTF. In DNA form, the CDR3 reads TGTGCCAGCAGTCCGCGTCCTGGGACAGGCAGGGGGCATGGCTACACCTTC.

The chain uses TRBV9 and TRBJ1-1; no clear D gene. Per germline, CDR1 SGDLS and CDR2 YYNGEE. The length of the CDR3 is 12 residues. V was trimmed by 0 bases and J by 2 bases, leaving 2 bases between them. The CDR3 reads CASSVANTEAFF. CDR3 DNA sequence: TGTGCCAGCAGCGTAGCTAACACTGAAGCTTTCTTT.

The genes are TRBV10-3 and TRBJ2-2; D may correspond to TRBD1 or TRBD2 (5 bases each). Germline V CDR1 and CDR2: ENHRY, SYGVKD. The V end lost 8 bases, the J end lost 5 bases, and 18 bases lay between the germline ends. This CDR3 spans 15 amino acids. The CDR3 region has the DNA TGTGCCATCGGGACGGCGAGCCTGAAGACCGGGGAGCTGTTTTTT. It translates to CAIGTASLKTGELFF.

This clone occurred once. V gene TRBV6-6 combines with J gene TRBJ2-7; D gene unclear. Germline V gene sequence: CDR1 MNHNY, CDR2 SVGAGI (reference sequence). The CDR3 extends over 13 amino acids. V gave up 7 bases and J gave up 7 bases, with 17 bases separating them. The CDR3 region has the DNA TGTGCCAGCACAAAGGGTGGGTTTGGAGAGCAGTACTTC. Encoded protein: CASTKGGFGEQYF.

This clone was seen only a few times. J is TRBJ1-5 and V is TRBV4-1; D unresolved. CDR1 and CDR2 (germline): MGHRA, YSYEKL. The length of the CDR3 is 16 residues. Trimming cost V 2 bases and J 5 bases, with 16 bases left between them. CDR3: CASSQIPAGVHQPQHF. The CDR3 DNA reads as TGCGCCAGCAGCCAAATCCCAGCTGGGGTGCATCAGCCCCAGCATTTT.

Turning to this clone: Other DNA sequences in this sample translate to the same CDR3. V and J are TRBV2 and TRBJ1-5, with D maybe TRBD1 (6 bases). With 3 bases removed from V and 1 base from J, the gap between germline ends came to 7 bases. This CDR3 spans 14 amino acids. Germline V lookup: CDR1 SNHLY, CDR2 FYNNEI. The CDR3 DNA is TGTGCCAGCAGTGACAGGGGAAGCAATCAGCCCCAGCATTTT. It translates to CASSDRGSNQPQHF.

The CDR3 here is CASSLDWTSDNEQFF. CDR3 in DNA: TGTGCCAGCAGCTTAGATTGGACTAGCGACAATGAGCAGTTCTTC. The J gene is TRBJ2-1, the V gene TRBV11-2; TRBD2 matches at 9 bases. Per germline, CDR1 SGHAT and CDR2 FQNNGV. J gave up 5 bases and V 0 bases, and 2 bases lay outside the gene matches. The CDR3 extends over 15 amino acids.

The DNA of the CDR3 is TGTGCCAGCAGCCAAGTTCAGAACTATGGCTACACCTTC. It yields the protein CASSQVQNYGYTF. The chain is built from TRBV3-1 (or the pseudogene TRBV3-2) and TRBJ1-2; no reliable D call. Germline V gene sequence: CDR1 LGHDT, CDR2 YNNKEL (reference sequence). Trimming stripped 1 base from V and 2 bases from J, with 5 bases between. This CDR3 has 13 residues.

As for this clone: The same CDR3 arises from other DNA sequences in this sample as well. The chain uses TRBV6-5 and TRBJ1-2; 7 positions agree with TRBD1. In germline, CDR1 is MNHEY, CDR2 SVGAGI. V lost 2 bases, J lost 1 base, and 7 bases stayed unmatched. The CDR3 consists of 16 residues. In DNA form, the CDR3 reads TGTGCCAGCAGTTACATACGGACAGGTGGTAACTATGGCTACACCTTC. Amino acids: CASSYIRTGGNYGYTF.

This clone was seen once. The chain's CDR3 is CASSPPSGNTLYNEQFF. The CDR3 nucleotides read TGTGCCAGCAGCCCCCCTAGCGGGAACACCCTATACAATGAGCAGTTCTTC. The genes are TRBV5-4 and TRBJ2-1; 9 bases are a match to TRBD2. The CDR3 runs to 17 residues. The ends lost 4 bases at V and 4 bases at J; junction bases unmatched: 12. Germline V lookup: CDR1 SGHNT, CDR2 YYREEE (reference sequence).

This rearrangement joins TRBV5-1 to TRBJ2-7; D remains unclear. Germline V gene sequence: CDR1 SGHRS, CDR2 YFSETQ. The CDR3 covers 13 residues. V was trimmed by 0 bases and J by 6 bases, leaving 10 bases between them. The DNA of the CDR3 is TGCGCCAGCAGCTTGGGACTTTATGGCGAGCAGTACTTC. Protein sequence: CASSLGLYGEQYF.

The rearrangement uses TRBV20-1 and TRBJ2-5; the D call may be TRBD1 or TRBD2 (7 bases each). Germline V gene lookup returns CDR1 DFQATT and CDR2 SNEGSKA (reference sequence). There are 11 residues in the CDR3. CDR3 bases: TGCTCAGGGGGGGAGCTTGAGACCCAGTACTTC. Encoded protein: CSGGELETQYF.

This clone was seen a few times. The chain joins TRBV10-3 to TRBJ1-2; D gene unclear. V lost 0 bases and J 4 bases, leaving 9 bases between the germline ends. This CDR3 has 14 amino acids. Germline V gives CDR1 ENHRY, CDR2 SYGVKD. CDR3 in amino acids: CAISESDTSYGYTF. The CDR3 DNA sequence: TGTGCCATCAGTGAGTCTGACACCTCCTATGGCTACACCTTC.

This chain uses TRBV5-4 with TRBJ2-7; 10 nucleotides agree with TRBD2. Germline CDR1 is SGHNT and CDR2 is YYREEE (reference sequence). The CDR3 runs to 15 residues. Germline trimming cut 3 bases from V and 4 bases from J; bases unmatched to any gene: 7. The CDR3, as DNA: TGTGCCAGCAGCTCACGAGCGGGGGGGCCTTACGAGCAGTACTTC. Amino acid sequence: CASSSRAGGPYEQYF.

The chain carries TRBV2 and TRBJ2-7; no definite D call. V lost 7 bases to trimming and J lost 1 base, with 8 bases between them. From germline, CDR1 is SNHLY and CDR2 FYNNEI. The CDR3 is 12 residues long. The chain's CDR3 is CASNDGSYEQYF. CDR3 DNA: TGTGCCAGCAATGACGGGTCCTACGAGCAGTACTTC.

This clone was seen only once. This rearrangement joins TRBV30 to TRBJ2-4; a weak D match, TRBD2 (6 bases). Germline CDR1 reads GTSNPN; CDR2 reads SVGIG (reference sequence). V shed 0 bases and J shed 1 base, with 13 bases lying between them. This CDR3 contains 16 residues. Here the CDR3 reads CAWSVVRGVAKNIQYF. The CDR3 DNA reads TGTGCCTGGAGTGTAGTGCGGGGAGTGGCCAAAAACATTCAGTACTTC. Using reference TRBV30 and TRBJ2-4 for the parts outside the CDR3, the full variable domain is SQTIHQWPATLVQPVGSPLSLECTVEGTSNPNLYWYRQAAGRGLQLLFYSVGIGQISSEVPQNLSASRPQDRQFILSSKKLLLSDSGFYLCAWSVVRGVAKNIQYFGAGTRLSVL.

V is TRBV7-9 and J is TRBJ2-3; no firm D call. This CDR3 region has 13 residues. Trimming removed 2 bases at V and 2 bases at J, with 5 bases between. Germline-derived CDR1 and CDR2 are SEHNR and FQNEAQ (reference sequence). Here the CDR3 reads CASSLSDTDTQYF. The CDR3 region has the DNA TGTGCCAGCAGCTTATCGGACACAGATACGCAGTATTTT.

The chain carries TRBV6-6 and TRBJ1-2; D is unresolved. The CDR3 spans 13 residues. V lost 6 bases to trimming and J lost 3 bases, with 11 bases between them. Germline CDR1 and CDR2: MNHNY and SVGAGI (reference sequence). The CDR3 loop reads CASSGSADYGYTF. Here the CDR3 DNA reads TGTGCCAGCAGCGGGAGCGCGGACTATGGCTACACCTTC.

A few counts support this clone. This sequence joins TRBV2 and TRBJ2-1; TRBD1 matches 7 bases. Germline V gene data show CDR1 as SNHLY and CDR2 as FYNNEI. The length of the CDR3 is 16 residues. V trimming: 5 bases; J trimming: 6 bases; junction bases outside the gene matches: 13. In DNA, the CDR3 is TGTGCCAGCAGTAAAGACAGGGAAGGTTTCTCCAATGAGCAGTTCTTC. This encodes CASSKDREGFSNEQFF.

This chain joins TRBV19 and TRBJ1-2, with unresolved D. Trimming took off 7 bases at V and 6 bases at J, with 15 bases between the two ends. Germline CDR1 is LNHDA and CDR2 is SQIVND (reference sequence). There are 13 residues in the CDR3. CDR3 nucleotides: TGTGCCAGTAAATTTTCCGGGAGCCATGGCTACACCTTC. It yields the protein CASKFSGSHGYTF.

Only one count was recorded for this clone. The rearrangement joins TRBV2 to TRBJ2-3; 12 bases align to TRBD2. V lost 6 bases and J lost 4; bases outside the gene matches: 5. CDR3 size: 15 residues. Germline-derived CDR1 and CDR2 are SNHLY and FYNNEI. Written as DNA, the CDR3 is TGTGCCAGCAGCCCGACTAGCGGGGGAGCAGATACGCAGTATTTT. Its protein is CASSPTSGGADTQYF.

This sequence joins TRBV2 and TRBJ2-3, with 10 bases identical to TRBD2. Germline CDR1 and CDR2: SNHLY and FYNNEI. J was trimmed by 4 bases and V by 6 bases; bases with no gene match: 7. This CDR3 has 15 amino acids. CDR3 region: CASSGASGGADTQYF. CDR3 nucleotides: TGTGCCAGCAGCGGCGCTAGCGGGGGAGCAGATACGCAGTATTTT. Full variable domain (missing parts from reference TRBV2 and TRBJ2-3): EPEVTQTPSHQVTQMGQEVILRCVPISNHLYFYWYRQILGQKVEFLVSFYNNEISEKSEIFDDQFSVERPDGSNFTLKIRSTKLEDSAMYFCASSGASGGADTQYFGPGTRLTVL.

The chain uses TRBV19 and TRBJ1-5, with a tentative D call TRBD1 (5 bases). V was clipped by 5 bases and J by 9 bases, with 17 bases between them. Germline V CDR1 and CDR2: LNHDA, SQIVND (reference sequence). This CDR3 is 14 amino acids long. CDR3 amino acids: CASSPRQTIRPQHF. As DNA, the CDR3 is TGTGCCAGTAGTCCCAGACAGACTATCAGGCCCCAGCATTTT.

This rearrangement joins TRBV11-2 to TRBJ2-5; D is undetermined. The V and J ends lost 5 bases and 5 bases respectively, with 21 bases between them. The CDR3 loop spans 16 amino acids. Germline V gives CDR1 SGHAT, CDR2 FQNNGV. The CDR3 loop is CASSLPNVAARETQYF. The CDR3 region has the DNA TGTGCCAGCAGCCTACCCAATGTGGCGGCCCGGGAGACCCAGTACTTC.

The CDR3 sequence: CASRGGGIQETQYF. CDR3 DNA sequence: TGTGCCAGCAGGGGAGGGGGAATCCAAGAGACCCAGTACTTC. V gene TRBV5-4 combines with J gene TRBJ2-5, with D maybe TRBD2 (7 bases). The CDR3 spans 14 residues. Germline CDR1 and CDR2: SGHNT and YYREEE (reference sequence). V was trimmed by 5 bases and J by 1 base, leaving 12 bases between them.

The chain couples TRBV2 to TRBJ2-1, with D perhaps TRBD2 (5 bases). The V end was cut by 4 bases, the J end by 5 bases, with 9 bases between. Per the germline V gene, CDR1 is SNHLY and CDR2 is FYNNEI. This CDR3 comprises 13 residues. The CDR3 sequence is CASSVAPNNEQFF. Here the CDR3 DNA reads TGTGCCAGCAGTGTAGCGCCTAACAATGAGCAGTTCTTC.

The chain uses TRBV5-6 and TRBJ2-2; 8 bases are shared with TRBD1. Germline loops: CDR1 SGHDT, CDR2 YYEEEE. This CDR3 has 17 residues. V was pared by 2 bases and J by 4 bases, with 10 bases of the junction left unmatched. The DNA of the CDR3 is TGTGCCAGCAGCTTACCCCAGGGGGCAATGAGCACCGGGGAGCTGTTTTTT. As protein: CASSLPQGAMSTGELFF.

The chain links TRBV5-1 to TRBJ1-2; D gene uncertain. CDR3 length equals 12 residues. Germline CDR1 SGHRS, CDR2 YFSETQ. V shed 1 base and J shed 5 bases, with 6 bases lying between them. The CDR3 nucleotides read TGCGCCAGCAGCTTGCCGGGGTATGGCTACACCTTC. Its translation: CASSLPGYGYTF.

The chain has TRBV9 and TRBJ1-1; 10 bases agree with TRBD1. CDR1 SGDLS and CDR2 YYNGEE come from the germline V gene. The CDR3 is 15 amino acids. V lost 4 bases to trimming and J lost 4 bases; unmatched junction nucleotides: 7. The CDR3 DNA follows: TGTGCCAGCAGCATGGGACAGGGGTGGATCACTGAAGCTTTCTTT. Translated, it gives CASSMGQGWITEAFF.